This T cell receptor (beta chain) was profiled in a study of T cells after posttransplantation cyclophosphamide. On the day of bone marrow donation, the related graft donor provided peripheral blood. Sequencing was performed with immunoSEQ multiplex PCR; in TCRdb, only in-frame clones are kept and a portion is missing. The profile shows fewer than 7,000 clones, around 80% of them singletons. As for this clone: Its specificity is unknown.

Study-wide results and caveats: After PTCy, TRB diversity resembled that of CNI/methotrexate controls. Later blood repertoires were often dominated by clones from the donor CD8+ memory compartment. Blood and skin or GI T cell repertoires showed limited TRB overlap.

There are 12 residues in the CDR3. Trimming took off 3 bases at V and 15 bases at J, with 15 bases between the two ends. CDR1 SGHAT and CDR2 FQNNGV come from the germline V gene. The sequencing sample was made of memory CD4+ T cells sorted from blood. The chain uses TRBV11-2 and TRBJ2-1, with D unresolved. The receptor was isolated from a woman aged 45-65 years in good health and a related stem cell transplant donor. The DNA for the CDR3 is TGTGCCAGCAGCTTTAGTCGCTGGGCGTCGTTCTTC. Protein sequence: CASSFSRWASFF.